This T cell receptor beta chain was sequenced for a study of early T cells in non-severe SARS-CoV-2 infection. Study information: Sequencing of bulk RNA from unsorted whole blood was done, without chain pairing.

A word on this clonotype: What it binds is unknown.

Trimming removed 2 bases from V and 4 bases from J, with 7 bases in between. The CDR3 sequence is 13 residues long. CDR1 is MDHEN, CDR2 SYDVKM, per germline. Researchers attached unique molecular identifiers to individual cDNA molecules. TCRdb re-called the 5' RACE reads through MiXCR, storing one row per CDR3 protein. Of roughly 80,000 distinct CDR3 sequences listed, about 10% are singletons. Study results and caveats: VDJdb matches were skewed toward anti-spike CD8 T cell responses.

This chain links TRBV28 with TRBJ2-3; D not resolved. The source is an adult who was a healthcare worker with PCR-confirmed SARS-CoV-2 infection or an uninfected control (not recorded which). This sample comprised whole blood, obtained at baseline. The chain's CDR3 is CASSLRRADTQYF. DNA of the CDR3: TGTGCCAGCAGTTTAAGAAGGGCAGATACGCAGTATTTT.